The 23 T cell receptor beta chains below were found in one sample sequenced in a study of blood T cell repertoires in COVID-19. The repertoire was sequenced with immunoSEQ multiplex PCR; TCRdb's copy has only in-frame clones and lacks some. The sample shows more than 55,000 clones, approximately 73% of them seen only once. The sequenced material came from peripheral blood. These receptors all come from a woman in her 50s with active or convalescent COVID-19.

The rearrangement uses TRBV27 and TRBJ1-5, with TRBD1 as a possible D gene (5 bases). Germline assignment: CDR1 MNHEY and CDR2 SMNVEV (reference sequence). This CDR3 contains 15 residues. V lost 5 bases and J lost 7, with 18 bases in between. The CDR3 region has the DNA TGTGCCAGCAGTCCCGGGGGGGGAGGCTTGCAGCCCCAGCATTTT. This gives the protein CASSPGGGGLQPQHF.

The chain joins TRBV6-5 to TRBJ2-1, with D possibly TRBD1 on 6 matching bases. V lost 7 bases and J lost 10, with 20 bases in between. The germline V gene encodes CDR1 MNHEY and CDR2 SVGAGI. The CDR3 contains 14 residues. The CDR3 here is CASKGRRGTIEQFF. The CDR3, as DNA: TGTGCCAGCAAGGGGAGAAGGGGGACAATCGAGCAGTTCTTC.

The chain uses TRBV2 and TRBJ1-3; the D is unclear. Germline CDR1 and CDR2: SNHLY and FYNNEI. This CDR3 is 15 amino acids long. Trimming removed 5 bases at V and 0 bases at J, with 11 bases between. The CDR3 coding sequence is TGTGCCAGCAGTCCTCGACTCCGCTCTGGAAACACCATATATTTT. Its translation: CASSPRLRSGNTIYF.

CDR3 sequence: CASSKGGLTGELFF. CDR3 DNA sequence: TGTGCCAGCAGTAAAGGGGGCCTCACCGGGGAGCTGTTTTTT. V gene TRBV9 combines with J gene TRBJ2-2; 7 bases align to TRBD1. V was clipped by 5 bases and J by 4 bases; unmatched bases: 5. CDR1 and CDR2 (germline): SGDLS, YYNGEE. The CDR3 is 14 residues long.

The V and J genes are TRBV18 and TRBJ1-1, with TRBD1 as a possible D gene (5 bases). The CDR3 loop spans 16 amino acids. Germline assignment: CDR1 KGHSH and CDR2 LQKENI. With 2 bases removed from V and 0 bases from J, the gap between germline ends came to 13 bases. The CDR3 loop is CASSPRRGGMNTEAFF. DNA for the CDR3: TGTGCCAGCTCACCAAGGAGGGGTGGAATGAACACTGAAGCTTTCTTT.

The CDR3 spells CASSLTGSTEAFF. DNA of the CDR3: TGTGCCAGCAGCCTTACAGGGTCCACTGAAGCTTTCTTT. The chain carries TRBV7-3 and TRBJ1-1, with D maybe TRBD1 (6 bases). V was cut by 5 bases and J by 4 bases, with 11 bases left in between. The CDR3 contains 13 residues. Looked up from germline, CDR1 is SGHTA and CDR2 is FQGTGA.

V gene TRBV19 combines with J gene TRBJ2-7, with 8 bases fitting TRBD1. The CDR3 totals 15 residues. V lost 4 bases, J lost 8 bases, and 13 bases stayed unmatched. CDR1 is LNHDA, CDR2 SQIVND, per germline (reference sequence). The chain's CDR3 is CASSTGQGGPYKQYF. CDR3 DNA: TGTGCCAGTAGTACCGGACAGGGAGGTCCCTATAAGCAGTACTTC.

This clone was seen a handful of times. The chain uses TRBV10-3 and TRBJ2-7, with D possibly matching TRBD1 (7 bases). Germline V gene data show CDR1 as ENHRY and CDR2 as SYGVKD. This CDR3 comprises 13 residues. V was trimmed by 4 bases and J by 5 bases, leaving 12 bases between them. The CDR3 reads CAISGRGDDEQYF. DNA for the CDR3: TGTGCCATCAGTGGCAGGGGGGATGACGAGCAGTACTTC.

The CDR3 DNA reads as TGCGCCAGCAGCTCCAGGACAGGGGATACAGATACGCAGTATTTT. Translating it yields CASSSRTGDTDTQYF. J is TRBJ2-3 and V is TRBV5-1, with 9 positions matching TRBD1. Per germline, CDR1 SGHRS and CDR2 YFSETQ. V lost 3 bases to trimming and J lost 3 bases; unmatched junction nucleotides: 5. The CDR3 sequence is 15 residues long.

J is TRBJ1-3 and V is TRBV5-1; no firm D call. The CDR3 has 14 residues. The V end was cut by 0 bases, the J end by 2 bases, with 6 bases between. Germline lookup yields CDR1 SGHRS and CDR2 YFSETQ. The CDR3 coding sequence is TGCGCCAGCAGCTTGGGAGAAACTGGAAACACCATATATTTT. Translating it yields CASSLGETGNTIYF.

This rearrangement joins TRBV2 to TRBJ1-5; D perhaps matches TRBD1 (6 bases). This CDR3 is built from 12 residues. The germline V gene has CDR1 SNHLY and CDR2 FYNNEI. With 9 bases removed from V and 4 bases from J, the gap between germline ends came to 10 bases. The CDR3 region has the DNA TGTGCCAGTCGACAGGTTAATCAGCCCCAGCATTTT. Translation gives CASRQVNQPQHF.

This chain links TRBV7-2 with TRBJ1-1; TRBD1 matches at 9 bases. Trimming took 0 bases from V and 4 from J; bases not matched to a gene: 9. The germline gives CDR1 SGHTA, CDR2 FQGNSA. CDR3 size: 17 residues. CDR3 coding DNA: TGTGCCAGCAGCTTAGCCGGGACAGGGCCCCAAGGCACTGAAGCTTTCTTT. Translating gives CASSLAGTGPQGTEAFF.

This clone was found a few times. This chain links TRBV5-5 with TRBJ1-1; 8 bases are shared with TRBD1. Looked up from germline, CDR1 is SGHKS and CDR2 is YYEKEE (reference sequence). V lost 3 bases, J lost 4 bases, and 5 bases stayed unmatched. There are 14 residues in the CDR3. This CDR3 is CASSWTGSGTEAFF. CDR3 nucleotides: TGTGCCAGCAGCTGGACAGGGTCTGGCACTGAAGCTTTCTTT. Full variable domain (outside the CDR3, taken from reference TRBV5-5 and TRBJ1-1): DAGVTQSPTHLIKTRGQQVTLRCSPISGHKSVSWYQQVLGQGPQFIFQYYEKEERGRGNFPDRFSARQFPNYSSELNVNALLLGDSALYLCASSWTGSGTEAFFGQGTRLTVV.

The CDR3 spells CASSLALDEETQYF. The CDR3 nucleotides are TGTGCCAGCAGCTTAGCACTAGATGAAGAGACCCAGTACTTC. The chain couples TRBV7-9 to TRBJ2-5; D might be TRBD2 (5 bases). The ends were cut back, 0 bases at V and 3 bases at J, with 8 bases in the middle. The CDR3 has 14 amino acids. From germline, CDR1 is SEHNR and CDR2 FQNEAQ (reference sequence).

The V and J genes are TRBV19 and TRBJ2-7; D is possibly TRBD1 (7 bases). The V and J ends lost 7 bases and 4 bases respectively, with 14 bases between them. Germline CDR1 LNHDA, CDR2 SQIVND (reference sequence). There are 13 residues in the CDR3. The DNA of the CDR3 is TGTGCCAGTACGCCCAGGGGGAGGTACGAGCAGTACTTC. Translation: CASTPRGRYEQYF.

The chain has TRBV7-8 and TRBJ2-2; tentative D call: TRBD1 (7 bases). Deletions cut 1 base from V and 7 bases from J, with 19 bases between. The V gene's germline CDR1 is SGHVS and CDR2 FQNEAQ. The CDR3 totals 17 residues. CDR3 in DNA: TGTGCCAGCAGCTTAGGGGCGGGAAGGAGGGGGCACGGGGAGCTGTTTTTT. Encoded protein: CASSLGAGRRGHGELFF.

The chain links TRBV6-5 to TRBJ2-5, with 7 bases identical to TRBD1. The V gene end was trimmed by 6 bases and the J gene end by 2 bases; junction bases not matched to a gene: 9. The V gene's germline CDR1 is MNHEY and CDR2 SVGAGI. CDR3 length: 15 amino acids. Here the CDR3 DNA reads TGTGCCAGCAGACCGACAGGGATGGGACAAGAGACCCAGTACTTC. Translated, it gives CASRPTGMGQETQYF.

V gene TRBV11-3 combines with J gene TRBJ2-3; TRBD1 matches 8 bases. CDR1 is SGHNT, CDR2 YENEEA, per germline. The CDR3 length is 15 residues. The ends lost 3 bases at V and 4 bases at J; junction bases unmatched: 6. DNA of the CDR3: TGTGCCAGCAGCTTTGGACAGGGTTCCGCAGATACGCAGTATTTT. It encodes CASSFGQGSADTQYF.

The chain is built from TRBV19 and TRBJ2-7; D possibly corresponds to TRBD2 (6 bases). There are 13 residues in the CDR3. V lost 4 bases and J 4 bases, leaving 11 bases between the germline ends. Germline V lookup: CDR1 LNHDA, CDR2 SQIVND (reference sequence). The CDR3 sequence: CASSRDLAYEQYF. The CDR3 coding sequence is TGTGCCAGTAGTAGGGACTTGGCGTACGAGCAGTACTTC.

This clone was seen a single time. V gene TRBV12-3 or TRBV12-4 combines with J gene TRBJ2-7; D is uncertain. The V and J ends lost 2 bases and 6 bases respectively, with 5 bases between them. CDR3 length: 11 amino acids. Here the CDR3 reads CASSLYGEQYF. In nucleotides, the CDR3 is TGTGCCAGCAGTTTATACGGCGAGCAGTACTTC.

The genes are TRBV7-9 and TRBJ1-2; 7 bases agree with TRBD1. This CDR3 is 16 amino acids long. CDR1 and CDR2 from the germline V gene are SEHNR and FQNEAQ (reference sequence). The trim removed 5 bases at V and 5 bases at J, leaving 14 bases unmatched. CDR3 loop: CASSRIRTGSRYGYTF. In DNA form, the CDR3 reads TGTGCCAGCAGCCGCATAAGGACAGGCAGCCGTTATGGCTACACCTTC.

This clone appeared a few times. The chain combines TRBV19 with TRBJ1-2; maybe TRBD1 (6 bases). There are 15 residues in the CDR3. V was trimmed by 9 bases and J by 0 bases, leaving 17 bases between them. Per germline, CDR1 LNHDA and CDR2 SQIVND (reference sequence). The DNA for the CDR3 is TGTGCCAGCGGTGGTCCCGGGACATCTAACTATGGCTACACCTTC. It is translated as CASGGPGTSNYGYTF.

The CDR3 loop reads CASSPNLAGGPGNEQFF. The CDR3 DNA follows: TGTGCCAGCAGCCCAAACCTAGCGGGAGGGCCCGGCAATGAGCAGTTCTTC. This sequence joins TRBV9 and TRBJ2-1, with 12 nucleotides matching TRBD2. The V gene end was trimmed by 4 bases and the J gene end by 6 bases; junction bases not matched to a gene: 11. Germline CDR1 reads SGDLS; CDR2 reads YYNGEE. The CDR3 covers 17 residues.